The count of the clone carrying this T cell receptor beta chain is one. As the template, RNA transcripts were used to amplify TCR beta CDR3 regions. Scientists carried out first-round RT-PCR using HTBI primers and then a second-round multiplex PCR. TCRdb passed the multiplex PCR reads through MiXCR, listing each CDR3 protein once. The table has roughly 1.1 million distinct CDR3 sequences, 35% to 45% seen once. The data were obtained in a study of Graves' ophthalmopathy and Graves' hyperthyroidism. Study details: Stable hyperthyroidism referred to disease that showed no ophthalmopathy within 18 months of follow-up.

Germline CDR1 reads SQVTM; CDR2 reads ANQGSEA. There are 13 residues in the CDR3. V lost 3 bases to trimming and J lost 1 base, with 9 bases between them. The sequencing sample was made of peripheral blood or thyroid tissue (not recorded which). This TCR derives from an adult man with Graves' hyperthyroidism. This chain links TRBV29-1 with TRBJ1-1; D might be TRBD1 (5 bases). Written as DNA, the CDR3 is TGCAGCGTTGAGGGGCACCCGAACACTGAAGCTTTCTTT. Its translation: CSVEGHPNTEAFF.